The sequence of this T cell receptor beta chain was determined in a study of blood T cells in healthy people across ages. The study, taken as a whole, reports: Changes in expanded clonotypes were possibly confounded, as the CMV status of donors was unknown. It was the long-lived donors that had more naive CD4+ cells and higher diversity than aged donors.

About this clonotype itself: Antigen: not known. Compared with germline, one end of the junction differs, possibly owing to a read error.

Per-sample yields of isolated PBMCs were at least 6 million. Combining a sample-barcoded 5' primer with a J-beta primer mix, a second PCR ran for about 7 to 11 cycles. Each CDR3 protein gets one entry after TCRdb re-called the 5' RACE reads with MiXCR. The table includes around 1,800,000 distinct CDR3 sequences, 39% detected once. The specimen sequenced was blood. This receptor was identified in a human donor in good health.

CDR3: CAGSLAPPSANEKLFF. Written as DNA, the CDR3 is TGTGCCGGCAGCTTAGCCCCCCCCAGCGCTAATGAAAAACTGTTTTTT. J is TRBJ1-4 and V is TRBV7-2; unclear D gene. CDR1 is SGHTA and CDR2 is FQGNSA in the germline V gene. The CDR3 is made up of 16 amino acids. Full variable domain (outside the CDR3, taken from reference TRBV7-2 and TRBJ1-4): GAGVSQSPSNKVTEKGKDVELRCDPISGHTALYWYRQSLGQGLEFLIYFQGNSAPDKSGLPSDRFSAERTGGSVSTLTIQRTQQEDSAVYLCAGSLAPPSANEKLFFGSGTQLSVL.